This T cell receptor beta chain was observed in a study of cytomegalovirus exposure and HLA in healthy donors. About the study: Per a later analysis, the roughly 680 first-cohort and 120 validation repertoires shared one platform.

Data came from immunoSEQ multiplex PCR; TCRdb stores just in-frame clones and leaves some out. The sample has about 110,000 clones; 88% are singletons. J was trimmed by 5 bases and V by 6 bases; bases with no gene match: 2. This CDR3 comprises 13 residues. Germline assignment: CDR1 KGHSH and CDR2 LQKENI. The rearrangement joins TRBV18 to TRBJ1-5, with 9 nucleotides matching TRBD1. The specimen was PBMCs. This clonotype was obtained from a woman aged 18 to 35 in good health and CMV-seropositive. The CDR3 region is CASSRDRDQPQHF. CDR3 in DNA: TGTGCCAGCTCGCGGGACAGGGATCAGCCCCAGCATTTT.